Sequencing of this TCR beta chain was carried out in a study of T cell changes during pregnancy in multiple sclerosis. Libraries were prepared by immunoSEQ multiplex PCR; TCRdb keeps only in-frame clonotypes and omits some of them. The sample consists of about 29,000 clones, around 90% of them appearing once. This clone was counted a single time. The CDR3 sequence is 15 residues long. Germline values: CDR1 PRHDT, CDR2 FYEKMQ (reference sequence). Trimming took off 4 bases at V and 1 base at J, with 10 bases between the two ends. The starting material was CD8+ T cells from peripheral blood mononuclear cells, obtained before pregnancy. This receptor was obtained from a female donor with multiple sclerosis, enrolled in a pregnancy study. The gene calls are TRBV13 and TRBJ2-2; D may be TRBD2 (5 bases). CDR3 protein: CASSSWTENTGELFF. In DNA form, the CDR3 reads TGTGCCAGCAGCTCCTGGACTGAGAACACCGGGGAGCTGTTTTTT.